In its sample, the clone carrying this T cell receptor beta chain was seen a few times. The target antigen is unknown. The study excluded patients with other autoimmune diseases, uncontrolled infections, pregnancy or lactation. These data come from a study of Graves' ophthalmopathy and Graves' hyperthyroidism. Points from the study as a whole: Most clonotypes expanded in thyroid above 0.001 frequency were present in blood too. An 81.08% specificity and nearly 90% sensitivity were achieved by a 13-signature model that separated ophthalmopathy from stable hyperthyroidism.

The CDR3 has 17 amino acids. CDR1 is MGHRA and CDR2 is YSYEKL in the germline V gene. After removal of 2 bases from V and 4 bases from J, the junction contained 11 bases not matched to a gene. Amplified TCR beta CDR3 regions were obtained using RNA transcripts as template. In the first round, RT-PCR was carried out with HTBI primers, and a multiplex PCR formed the second round. TCRdb recomputed calls from the multiplex PCR reads with MiXCR, one row per CDR3 protein. The repertoire holds over 500,000 distinct CDR3 sequences, with about 20% as singletons. Sequenced input: peripheral blood. V gene TRBV4-1 combines with J gene TRBJ2-7, with 10 bases aligning to TRBD2. This clonotype was sampled from a woman aged 18-29 years with stable Graves' hyperthyroidism. Some clones in this sample may be carry-over from other donors' samples. CDR3 sequence (DNA): TGCGCCAGCAGCCAAAGTCCCCCGGGACTAGCGTCGTACGAGCAGTACTTC. This encodes CASSQSPPGLASYEQYF.